The source of this T cell receptor (beta chain) is a study of cytomegalovirus exposure and HLA in healthy donors (dated by TCRdb to 2016 to 2017). About the study as a whole: An earlier analysis of fewer than 750 of the donors reported about 300 Gb of sequence data and 117 million unique TCR beta sequences obtained from 150 million to 200 million T cells. An early release covering roughly 640 HLA-typed donors comprised about 300 gigabases of sequencing data and tens of millions of unique TCR sequences. Of the 350 to 400 genotyped donors, approximately 83% fell in the genetic ancestry cluster associated with self-reported Caucasian donors. The study aimed to test whether cataloging public T cell receptors could reveal signatures of past pathogen exposure. The study used immunosequencing to profile the T cell repertoires of around 600 subjects and linked those repertoires to cytomegalovirus serostatus. Besides the first cohort of approximately 670 subjects, a separate validation cohort made up of about 120 different subjects was used. The study combined high-throughput TCR immunosequencing, statistical association of individual TCRs with disease status, and machine learning to predict cytomegalovirus infection status. A later analysis re-analyzed previously published TCR beta repertoires from 550 to 700 donors and added high-resolution HLA genotyping to study TCR occurrence patterns. Rather than drawing on any new phenotypic data, the later analysis identified candidate immune exposures from TCR beta sequences and the way those sequences occurred across donors. To decide whether each TCR beta V gene segment behaved as functional or pseudogenic, an earlier analysis of approximately 620 of the donors relied on high-throughput TCR beta sequencing. Donor age, sex, ethnicity and CMV serostatus were compiled alongside the repertoire data. In a later genetic analysis, genome-wide SNP genotypes for about three fifths of the roughly 670 donors were used, and that subset was treated as a discovery cohort. Every discovery cohort repertoire had been produced on one sequencing platform. Class I and class II HLA loci were covered by the typing at four-digit resolution. The number of typed donors differed by locus: about 620-640 for A, B, C, DRB1 and DQB1; 500 to 550 for DQA1; around 580 for DPA1; and about 470 for DPB1. Several DR-DQ haplotypes were handled as single units for association and clustering because linkage in the cohort was strong. On average, roughly 250,000 unique TCR beta nucleotide sequences were sequenced per donor among 300 to 500 genotyped donors of the cohort, with around 19% of those sequences being non-productive. Summary of the overall study and its limitations: At a false discovery rate of 0.05, a later analysis linked about 16,000 TCR beta sequences to specific HLA alleles. Cytomegalovirus status was reported to be diagnosed by the classifier with high specificity and sensitivity in both the original and validation cohorts. A further reported finding was that TCR beta sequences accurately predicted the HLA-A and HLA-B alleles for most subjects in the first cohort. The only immune exposure information available for the cohort was CMV serostatus. Roughly uniform sequencing depth across donors was assumed in presence/absence analyses, although this assumption may not hold. According to the authors, the approach could potentially be generalized to other disease states and immunological phenotypes. While some public TCRs were present in many individuals, most TCR sequences turned up only very rarely across donors. The study listed 170 or so TCR beta chains as associated with cytomegalovirus. In a later analysis, TCR association rates were found to vary across HLA loci, with the most associated TCRs seen for DRB1 alleles and the fewest for HLA-C alleles. Because counts were too low, some 17 rarely observed V segments, including chromosome 9 orphons, were left out of the earlier analysis of 500 to 750 of the donors. In an earlier analysis of 587 of the donors, most TCR beta V segments appeared in productive rearrangements about 87% or about 30% of the time, broadly matching IMGT annotations. Assigning TCR associations to individual alleles was difficult when HLA alleles, especially DR and DQ, strongly co-occurred. In vitro tests confirmed that a few of the cytomegalovirus-associated TCR beta chains recognize cytomegalovirus antigens. Correlated functional status among segregating V segments might reflect linkage disequilibrium, but an unknown experimental factor could not be ruled out. In a later analysis, HLA-associated TCR beta chains were found to be more clonally expanded and to have lower generation probabilities than equally common non-associated chains. An association between a missense DCLRE1C variant and V-gene and J-gene trimming of TCR beta chains was found in a later genetic analysis and replicated in an independent cohort. In a later genetic analysis, fewer N-insertions in productive TCRs were reported among donors in an Asian-associated ancestry cluster than the roughly 640-donor mean. A later analysis reported that several top co-occurrence clusters appeared linked to parvovirus B19, influenza, CMV and Epstein-Barr virus. A cluster of highly shared sequence variants was judged likely to be a technical artifact of the sequencing pipeline. HLA typing was unavailable for some donors at each locus, so association tests used only the typed subset. The cohort was sequenced for TCR beta chains only, and without alpha or paired-chain data the features that could be detected were limited. In a later analysis, most CMV-associated TCR beta chains were found to appear HLA-restricted, with HLA associations seemingly driven largely by CMV exposure.

The method behind the library was the immunoSEQ multiplex PCR assay. For the multiplex PCR, a mixture combining 60 forward primers for TCR Vbeta segments and 13 reverse primers for TCR Jbeta segments was used. The CDR3 region of rearranged TCR beta genes was amplified from genomic DNA by a multiplex PCR assay. The amplified TCR beta libraries were sequenced on the Illumina HiSeq System as 87-base-pair reads. The source study handled its data this way. Across the 666 repertoires, a later analysis counted tens of millions of unique TCR beta chains, 9 million to 14 million of which were shared by at least two donors. Raw reads were error-corrected and collapsed into unique sequences with a nearest-neighbor algorithm that merged closely related sequences to remove PCR and sequencing errors. Alignment of CDR3 sequences to IMGT reference sequences was used to assign V, D and J gene segments. For a sequence to be retained, a match of at least six nucleotides to both a V gene segment and a J gene segment was required. Rearrangements were classified as productive when the CDR3 lacked stop codons and remained in frame with V and J, and all other rearrangements were classified as non-productive. CDR3 was defined by IMGT convention, running from the second conserved V-encoded cysteine to the conserved J-encoded phenylalanine. The earlier analysis of 587 of the donors excluded any sequence lacking an unambiguous match to a single V gene segment. An earlier analysis of several hundred of the donors called V segments functional above 56.7% productive rearrangements and segregating when the between-donor standard deviation exceeded 5%. A statistical classification framework was developed to diagnose cytomegalovirus status using the catalog of TCR beta chain sequences. In a later analysis, V and J genes were assigned by comparing TCR nucleotide sequences against IMGT/GENE-DB human TR gene sequences. In a later analysis, CDR3 sequences and most-parsimonious VDJ recombination scenarios were assigned using the TCRdist pipeline. In a later analysis, every TCR beta chain was defined by the combination of its CDR3 amino acid sequence and its V-gene family, and reads without a unique V-gene family were dropped. In a later analysis, 500 to 700 highly shared, low-generation-probability nucleotide sequences were removed to address suspected cross-contamination and a sequencing artifact. A later analysis calculated a clonal expansion index for each public chain from normalized within-repertoire ranks of inferred template counts. A later analysis computed generation probabilities with a VDJ recombination model fitted to out-of-frame rearrangements, and checked the results against IGoR. In a later analysis, hypergeometric tests were used to score TCR-TCR, TCR-HLA and TCR-CMV co-occurrence, with a repertoire-size bias correction applied to TCR pairs. A later analysis estimated false discovery rates by permuting HLA or CMV assignments 20 times. In a later analysis, co-occurring TCRs were grouped with DBSCAN, and TCRdist sequence similarity was added when clustering was performed within HLA-allele-positive subsets. Repertoires with fewer than 30,000 or more than 120,000 public chains were left out of co-occurrence clustering, as were a few repertoires with anomalous nucleotide sharing. TCRdb mirrors the immuneACCESS table, restricted to in-frame sequences. Some clones are absent from its copies; in checked studies, under half trace to an unresolved V gene, and the reason for the others is unknown. V, J and clone size are taken as reported in that table, and D and trimming were inferred from the DNA itself. The sample table contains roughly 170,000 clones; only one count was recorded for 75% to 85% of them. Jointly, the top ten make up under 0.75% of the sample.

About this clone itself: The antigen it recognizes is unknown. No clone much larger than this one lies a single base away; base qualities are absent.

The cohort consisted of 666 healthy bone marrow donors. At the time of sampling, every cohort member was nominally healthy, though immune exposures that went unrecorded were likely present. The donor tested CMV seronegative, placing the donor among the 350 to 400 seronegative members of the cohort. A peripheral blood sample was provided by each donor, and peripheral blood mononuclear cells were used for TCR beta sequencing. Genomic DNA extraction from the blood cell samples was performed with the Qiagen DNeasy Blood Extraction Kit. This receptor was identified in a boy younger than 18 in good health and CMV-seronegative. The sample comprised PBMCs.

The DNA is TGTGCCAGCAGCAACGACGGGTACTGGTATGGCACCGGGGAGCTGTTTTTT. Translated, this gives CASSNDGYWYGTGELFF. The chain employs TRBV5-5 and TRBJ2-2; no D gene is confidently identified. Between the V and J ends, shortened by 4 bases and 4 bases respectively, the junction contains 20 bases. From its cysteine to its phenylalanine, the CDR3 spans 17 amino acids. Solely the CDR3 DNA is kept, with 51 bases framed from the first base. CDR1 and CDR2, looked up from the germline V gene (reference sequence), are SGHKS and YYEKEE.